This T cell receptor beta chain originates from a study of T cell responses to AZD1222 COVID-19 vaccine. Study-level points and caveats: The peak T cell response came first, and repertoires were sampled only after it.

Clones were sequenced by immunoSEQ multiplex PCR, and TCRdb holds only the in-frame ones, with some missing. The data hold over 150,000 clones, with approximately 86% observed a single time. In regard to this clone: The antigen remains unidentified.

Germline V gene sequence: CDR1 LGHDT, CDR2 YNNKEL (reference sequence). J was trimmed by 4 bases and V by 5 bases; bases with no gene match: 5. The CDR3 has 15 residues. This receptor was obtained from an adult in good health. Sequenced material: peripheral blood, taken on day 0 of AZD1222 vaccination. This rearrangement joins TRBV3-1 (or the pseudogene TRBV3-2) to TRBJ2-7, with 13 bases matching TRBD2. The CDR3 here is CASSWGLAGIYEQYF. Written as DNA, the CDR3 is TGTGCCAGCAGCTGGGGACTAGCGGGGATTTACGAGCAGTACTTC.